This T cell receptor (beta chain) was identified in a study of blood T cell repertoires in COVID-19. The trim removed 5 bases at V and 5 bases at J, leaving 14 bases unmatched. CDR1 and CDR2 from the germline V gene are LGHNA and YNFKEQ. CDR3 length equals 16 residues. Methods used by the authors: Reference gene primer amplification in the assay estimated nucleated cell counts. Assay used: immunoSEQ multiplex PCR; TCRdb lists only in-frame clones, some missing. The V and J calls and clone size come from that table; D and trimming were worked out from the DNA. The sample lists 65,000 to 90,000 clones, around 88% occurring once.

Sequencing was done on a sample of peripheral blood. The chain links TRBV4-2 to TRBJ2-5; TRBD1 agrees at 7 bases. The source of this sequence is a woman at least 80 years old with acute or convalescent COVID-19. The DNA of the CDR3 is TGTGCCAGCAGCGCAACGGCGACAGGGATGGCGGAGACCCAGTACTTC. It encodes CASSATATGMAETQYF.